Given below is one T cell receptor (beta chain) in context. Time point given: newly diagnosed GD, antithyroid drugs for less than 3 months. Extracted PBMC RNA gave rise to the TCR library. V was clipped by 4 bases and J by 6 bases; unmatched bases: 8. The CDR3 consists of 14 residues. Germline loops: CDR1 LNHDA, CDR2 SQIVND (reference sequence). This specimen belongs to a study of regulatory T cells in long-lasting Graves disease. For TCR beta, libraries came from iRepertoire HTBI primers and Arm-PCR of CDR3 regions. A single record per CDR3 protein comes from TCRdb applying MiXCR to the multiplex PCR reads. The repertoire holds hundreds of thousands of distinct CDR3 sequences, about 16% seen once, with roughly 25% in the top ten. In addition, the sample was reused for a study of T cells in Graves' hyperthyroidism and ophthalmopathy.

This rearrangement joins TRBV19 to TRBJ1-2, with 7 bases identical to TRBD1. The sequenced sample was peripheral blood mononuclear cells (PBMCs), obtained at new diagnosis, from a patient treated with antithyroid drugs. The clonotype originates from a woman aged 40-65 years with Graves disease. The CDR3 DNA reads as TGTGCCAGTAGTACCCTCACAGGGGACCATGGCTACACCTTC. This gives the protein CASSTLTGDHGYTF.